The 24 T cell receptor beta chains below were found in one sample sequenced in a study of PD-L1 blockade in urothelial cancer. The time point was: pretreatment peripheral blood. Using immunoSEQ multiplex PCR, the repertoire was profiled, and TCRdb retains in-frame clones only, with some absent. The table shows over 100,000 clones, with 70% to 85% occurring only once. Source: PBMCs, taken around atezolizumab (anti-PD-L1) treatment. These receptors originate from a man aged 50-60 years with urothelial cancer.

The chain couples TRBV4-2 to TRBJ1-3, with 7 bases lining up with TRBD1. Trimming removed 3 bases from V and 1 base from J; junction bases left unmatched: 3. Germline V gives CDR1 LGHNA, CDR2 YNFKEQ. The CDR3 totals 15 residues. The CDR3 DNA reads TGTGCCAGCAGCCACGACAGGGATTCTGGAAACACCATATATTTT. Protein product: CASSHDRDSGNTIYF.

In its sample, this clone was seen once. The DNA for the CDR3 is TGTGCCAGCAGCGTAGGAGGGACAGAGTACAATGAGCAGTTCTTC. This codes for CASSVGGTEYNEQFF. The chain recombines TRBV9 with TRBJ2-1; 7 bases fit TRBD1. The CDR3 spans 15 residues. Germline V gene data show CDR1 as SGDLS and CDR2 as YYNGEE. J gave up 4 bases and V 0 bases, and 4 bases lay outside the gene matches.

V is TRBV2 and J is TRBJ1-5; a possible D gene is TRBD1 (6 bases). The CDR3 has 14 residues. The germline CDR1 and CDR2 sequences are SNHLY and FYNNEI. The V and J ends lost 7 bases and 2 bases respectively, with 12 bases between them. CDR3 bases: TGTGCCAGCACCGTGGGGGCTCGCAATCAGCCCCAGCATTTT. It translates to CASTVGARNQPQHF.

The chain carries TRBV28 and TRBJ2-3; 8 bases align to TRBD1. The V segment lost 1 base and the J segment 3 bases; nucleotides outside the gene matches: 3. From germline, CDR1 is MDHEN and CDR2 SYDVKM. The CDR3 sequence is 15 residues long. Here the CDR3 reads CASSLSTGATDTQYF. DNA of the CDR3: TGTGCCAGCAGTTTATCGACAGGGGCTACAGATACGCAGTATTTT.

The V gene is TRBV30, the J gene TRBJ1-2; 9 nucleotides align to TRBD1. J was trimmed by 8 bases and V by 8 bases; bases with no gene match: 24. The germline V gene encodes CDR1 GTSNPN and CDR2 SVGIG (reference sequence). CDR3 length: 17 residues. Here the CDR3 DNA reads TGTGCCGGCCCCTCGGGACAGGGAACCAAGGGTTCTGGAGGCTACACCTTC. This encodes CAGPSGQGTKGSGGYTF.

CDR3 residues: CASSQQGQMAGELFF. The CDR3 coding sequence is TGTGCCAGCAGCCAGCAGGGACAGATGGCCGGGGAGCTGTTTTTT. The chain uses TRBV7-9 and TRBJ2-2; 7 bases fit TRBD1. Germline lookup yields CDR1 SEHNR and CDR2 FQNEAQ (reference sequence). The CDR3 has 15 residues. V was pared by 5 bases and J by 6 bases, with 9 bases of the junction left unmatched.

This rearrangement joins TRBV27 to TRBJ2-7, with D possibly being TRBD2 (5 bases). Deletions cut 3 bases from V and 6 bases from J, with 15 bases between. Germline CDR1 and CDR2: MNHEY and SMNVEV (reference sequence). This CDR3 spans 14 amino acids. The CDR3 here is CASSFEGAPTEQYF. The CDR3 nucleotides read TGTGCCAGCAGTTTCGAGGGCGCCCCCACCGAGCAGTACTTC.

The chain combines TRBV15 with TRBJ2-1, with TRBD1 matching 9 bases. This CDR3 contains 16 residues. The germline V gene has CDR1 LNHNV and CDR2 YYDKDF (reference sequence). The V gene end was trimmed by 5 bases and the J gene end by 8 bases; junction bases not matched to a gene: 13. The CDR3 nucleotides are TGTGCCACCAGCGGATGGACAGGGGCGGTTTTTCATGAGCAGTTCTTC. Translating gives CATSGWTGAVFHEQFF.

The V and J genes are TRBV25-1 and TRBJ2-2, with D possibly matching TRBD2 (5 bases). The germline V gene has CDR1 MGHDK and CDR2 SYGVNS. V was pared by 4 bases and J by 1 base, with 10 bases between. The CDR3 has 15 residues. CDR3 bases: TGTGCCAGCAGTGTTAGCGCAAGGAACACCGGGGAGCTGTTTTTT. This codes for CASSVSARNTGELFF.

The count of this clone is one. This sequence joins TRBV19 and TRBJ1-1; D is possibly TRBD1 (5 bases). Germline values: CDR1 LNHDA, CDR2 SQIVND (reference sequence). V was pared by 1 base and J by 4 bases, with 10 bases between. The CDR3 is 14 residues long. CDR3 nucleotide sequence: TGTGCCAGTAGTATAGGCAGGGCCGCCACTGAAGCTTTCTTT. Encoded protein: CASSIGRAATEAFF.

This chain connects TRBV27 to TRBJ2-7; weak D call: TRBD2 (6 bases). The V end lost 5 bases, the J end lost 3 bases, and 14 bases lay between the germline ends. The CDR3 covers 14 residues. Germline values: CDR1 MNHEY, CDR2 SMNVEV (reference sequence). DNA for the CDR3: TGTGCCAGCAGTCGGAGAAGCGGGCTCTACGAGCAGTACTTC. Translation gives CASSRRSGLYEQYF.

J is TRBJ1-4 and V is TRBV16; D possibly corresponds to TRBD1 (5 bases). V was cut by 4 bases and J by 8 bases, with 14 bases left in between. The V gene's germline CDR1 is KGHSY and CDR2 FQNENV. CDR3 length: 14 amino acids. The DNA for the CDR3 is TGTGCCAGCAGCCTGCTGGAGGGACGGGAAAAACTGTTTTTT. Translating gives CASSLLEGREKLFF.

The rearrangement links TRBV27 to TRBJ1-6, with 8 nucleotides matching TRBD1. The trim removed 5 bases at V and 0 bases at J, leaving 3 bases unmatched. The CDR3 loop spans 16 amino acids. CDR1 is MNHEY, CDR2 SMNVEV, per germline (reference sequence). This CDR3 reads CASSPGQGSYNSPLHF. Written as DNA, the CDR3 is TGTGCCAGCAGTCCCGGACAGGGCTCCTATAATTCACCCCTCCACTTT.

The J gene is TRBJ2-5, the V gene TRBV7-9; the match to TRBD1 covers 7 bases. The CDR3 totals 13 residues. Per germline, CDR1 SEHNR and CDR2 FQNEAQ (reference sequence). After removal of 5 bases from V and 6 bases from J, the junction contained 6 bases not matched to a gene. DNA for the CDR3: TGTGCCAGCAGCCCAGACAGGGCTAAGACCCAGTACTTC. As protein: CASSPDRAKTQYF.

The V and J genes are TRBV11-3 and TRBJ2-5; the D gene is possibly TRBD1 (5 bases). The V end was cut by 1 base, the J end by 3 bases, with 9 bases between. CDR1 is SGHNT, CDR2 YENEEA, per germline. The CDR3 has 14 amino acids. This CDR3 is CASSLGSGKETQYF. The CDR3 DNA is TGTGCCAGCAGCTTAGGGTCAGGGAAAGAGACCCAGTACTTC. The entire variable domain, with the rest obtained from reference TRBV11-3 and TRBJ2-5, is as follows: EAGVVQSPRYKIIEKKQPVAFWCNPISGHNTLYWYLQNLGQGPELLIRYENEEAVDDSQLPKDRFSAERLKGVDSTLKIQPAELGDSAVYLCASSLGSGKETQYFGPGTRLLVL.

V usage is TRBV2 and J usage is TRBJ2-1; D gene uncertain. This CDR3 contains 14 residues. The V gene lost 4 bases and the J gene lost 3 bases, with 10 bases spanning the gap. Germline CDR1 reads SNHLY; CDR2 reads FYNNEI. In DNA form, the CDR3 reads TGTGCCAGCAGTGTGTCCGGTAACTACAATGAGCAGTTCTTC. Its translation: CASSVSGNYNEQFF.

This chain joins TRBV19 and TRBJ1-5; possible D gene TRBD1, 5 bases. The V gene's germline CDR1 is LNHDA and CDR2 SQIVND (reference sequence). Trimming took off 5 bases at V and 7 bases at J, with 12 bases between the two ends. CDR3 size: 13 residues. The CDR3 protein is CASSGWGRQPQHF. CDR3 nucleotide sequence: TGTGCCAGTAGTGGATGGGGCCGACAGCCCCAGCATTTT.

The V and J genes are TRBV10-3 and TRBJ2-1, with D unclear. The CDR3 is made up of 13 amino acids. V gave up 2 bases and J gave up 3 bases, with 5 bases separating them. Germline V gives CDR1 ENHRY, CDR2 SYGVKD. The CDR3, as DNA: TGTGCCATCAGTGAGAATAACTACAATGAGCAGTTCTTC. This codes for CAISENNYNEQFF.

The count of this clone is one. The chain uses TRBV21-1 and TRBJ1-5. TRBV21-1 is marked as a pseudogene. The CDR3 sequence is 14 residues long. The CDR3 bases are TGTGCCAGCAGCAATCATGAGGGAAGGCAGCCCCAGCATTTT. Its translation is CASSNHEGRQPQHF.

The chain joins TRBV6-5 to TRBJ1-5; D is perhaps TRBD1 (5 bases). This CDR3 contains 15 residues. Trimming stripped 6 bases from V and 6 bases from J, with 18 bases between. The V gene's germline CDR1 is MNHEY and CDR2 SVGAGI. The CDR3 DNA reads as TGTGCCAGCAGGGCCGCACTCGGGGGACGTCAGCCCCAGCATTTT. Its translation: CASRAALGGRQPQHF.

This chain connects TRBV5-1 to TRBJ2-7; TRBD2 aligns across 7 bases. This CDR3 is built from 15 residues. V was clipped by 5 bases and J by 7 bases; unmatched bases: 15. Germline V gene sequence: CDR1 SGHRS, CDR2 YFSETQ. The CDR3 nucleotides read TGCGCCAGCAGTCAAGGACTAGGAAGTCGTGGGGAGCAGTACTTC. Its protein is CASSQGLGSRGEQYF.

This rearrangement joins TRBV18 to TRBJ2-3; D possibly corresponds to TRBD2 (5 bases). Germline V gene data show CDR1 as KGHSH and CDR2 as LQKENI. V was clipped by 1 base and J by 1 base, with 12 bases between them. The CDR3 totals 16 residues. The CDR3 nucleotides are TGTGCCAGCTCACCACAGGCGGCGGGTCGCACAGATACGCAGTATTTT. This sequence encodes CASSPQAAGRTDTQYF.

The rearrangement uses TRBV19 and TRBJ1-1; a possible D gene is TRBD1 (5 bases). This CDR3 is built from 15 residues. From germline, CDR1 is LNHDA and CDR2 SQIVND (reference sequence). Trimming stripped 4 bases from V and 6 bases from J, with 18 bases between. CDR3 region: CASSSPFRVTAEAFF. CDR3 sequence (DNA): TGTGCCAGTAGTAGCCCTTTCAGGGTGACGGCTGAAGCTTTCTTT.

The chain couples TRBV21-1 to TRBJ2-3; TRBD2, the table's D call, was not compared with the DNA. TRBV21-1 is a known pseudogene. The CDR3 has 18 amino acids. The CDR3 bases are TGTGCCAGCAGCCAACATGGTGCGGGAGGGCCAGGAATAGATACGCAGTATTTT. Its protein product is CASSQHGAGGPGIDTQYF.